The present T cell receptor (beta chain) was sequenced within a study of response to subunit inactivated influenza vaccine. Comment on this clonotype: This may stem from a read error, because a much larger clone lies one nucleotide away.

The CDR3 loop spans 18 amino acids. Germline V gives CDR1 LGHNA, CDR2 YNFKEQ. In TCRdb, the RT-PCR reads were re-called with MiXCR into one record per CDR3 protein. The repertoire holds some 480,000 distinct CDR3 sequences, with approximately 11% as singletons. The source of this sequence is a man aged 45-65 years who received an inactivated influenza vaccine. The chain is built from TRBV4-2 and TRBJ2-3; TRBD2 agrees at 13 bases. The sample in question was PBMCs from blood, obtained roughly 45 days after vaccination. The CDR3: CVSSTGLAGVPSTDTQYF. In nucleotides, the CDR3 is TGTGTCAGCAGCACAGGACTAGCGGGAGTTCCTAGCACAGATACGCAGTATTTT.